The TCR beta chain described here comes from a study of cytomegalovirus exposure and HLA in healthy donors. For the study at large: About 83 million unique TCRs from HLA-typed donors made up an early data release. Study observations and caveats: In an earlier analysis, about 87% or about 30%: the productive usage of most TCR beta V segments. When the data were analyzed later, several of the most significant clusters appeared to be linked to common viral pathogens.

This CDR3 spans 13 amino acids. Per the germline V gene, CDR1 is SGHNT and CDR2 is YENEEA. Between the trimmed V and J ends, which lost 5 bases and 4 bases, there was a span of 9 bases. A multiplex PCR was run with 60 Vbeta primers and 13 Jbeta primers. Sequencing was performed with immunoSEQ multiplex PCR; in TCRdb, only in-frame clones are kept and a portion is missing. The repertoire table contains fewer than 85,000 clones. A remark on this clone: Antigen: not known.

The TCR originated in a man aged 50 to 60 in good health and CMV-seropositive. The chain joins TRBV11-3 to TRBJ2-1, with D unclear. Material for sequencing was PBMCs. In nucleotides, the CDR3 is TGTGCCAGCAGCAAAGAGGCTTACAATGAGCAGTTCTTC. As protein: CASSKEAYNEQFF.